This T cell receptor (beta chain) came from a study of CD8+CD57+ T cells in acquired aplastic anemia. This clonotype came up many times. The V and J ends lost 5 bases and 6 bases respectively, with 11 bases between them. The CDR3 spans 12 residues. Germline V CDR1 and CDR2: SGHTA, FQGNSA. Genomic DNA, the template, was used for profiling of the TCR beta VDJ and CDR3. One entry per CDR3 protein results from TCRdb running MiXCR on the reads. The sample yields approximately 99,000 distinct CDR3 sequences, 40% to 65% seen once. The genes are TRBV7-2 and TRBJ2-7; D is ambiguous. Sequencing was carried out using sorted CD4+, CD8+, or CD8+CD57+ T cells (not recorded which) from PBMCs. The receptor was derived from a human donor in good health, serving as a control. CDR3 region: CASSPNIVEQYF. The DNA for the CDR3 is TGTGCCAGCAGCCCAAACATCGTCGAGCAGTACTTC.